The source of this TCR beta chain is a study of early T cells in non-severe SARS-CoV-2 infection. Study in general: Bulk RNA from unsorted whole blood was sequenced; chains were unpaired.

Germline CDR1 MDHEN, CDR2 SYDVKM. CDR3 length: 16 amino acids. Germline trimming cut 4 bases from V and 6 bases from J; bases unmatched to any gene: 5. Study findings and constraints: The matching step, a VDJdb search, favored anti-spike CD8 responses and missed private and CD4 specificities.

Researchers tagged individual cDNA molecules with unique molecular identifiers. TCRdb re-analysed the 5' RACE reads in MiXCR, keeping a single row per CDR3 protein. The data hold about 53,000 distinct CDR3 sequences, with roughly 12% observed a single time. Note on this clonotype: The antigen is unknown.

The sample in question was whole blood, obtained at baseline. This receptor was identified in an adult who was a healthcare worker with PCR-confirmed SARS-CoV-2 infection or an uninfected control (not recorded which). V is TRBV28 and J is TRBJ2-1; the match to TRBD2 covers 14 bases. CDR3 region: CASSSPTSGRANEQFF. In DNA form, the CDR3 reads TGTGCCAGCAGTTCCCCGACTAGCGGGAGGGCCAATGAGCAGTTCTTC.